This TCR beta chain stems from a study of cytomegalovirus exposure and HLA in healthy donors. Primers for the PCR totalled 60 Vbeta and 13 Jbeta. Using immunoSEQ multiplex PCR, the repertoire was profiled, and TCRdb retains in-frame clones only, with some absent. This sample has over 100,000 clones, with around 73% found just once. The TCR sequence derives from a female donor in good health and CMV-seronegative. Sequences were obtained from PBMCs.

CDR3 nucleotide sequence: TGTGCCAGCAGTTTATATGGAGGGGCTGGGGAAAAACTGTTTTTT. Encoded protein: CASSLYGGAGEKLFF. The chain employs TRBV27 and TRBJ1-4, with D maybe TRBD1 (5 bases). CDR3 length: 15 amino acids. V lost 1 base and J lost 8, with 14 bases in between. Looked up from germline, CDR1 is MNHEY and CDR2 is SMNVEV (reference sequence).